This TCR beta chain was recorded in a study of CXCR3-negative and CXCR3-positive naive CD8 T cells. Notes on the study in general: Within a donor, both naive subsets shared TRBV-TRBJ usage, unlike memory cells. Post-cryopreservation CXCR3 expression was partly diminished, and the bulk of assays employed fresh PBMCs. Both naive subsets showed comparably high diversity, and memory CD8+ cells showed much lower diversity. Against CXCR3-negative naive cells, CXCR3-positive naive cells showed more hydrophobic TRB CDR3s.

Remarks on this clonotype: Its target is unknown.

Libraries were UMI-labeled 5' RACE TRB cDNA. TCRdb re-called the 5' RACE reads and catalogs CDR3 proteins one per entry, DNA excluded. Reported are 95,000 to 100,000 distinct CDR3 sequences; the ten largest clones contain approximately 1%. The CDR3 has 16 amino acids. Germline V gene data show CDR1 as LGHNA and CDR2 as YNFKEQ. 250,000 to 300,000 cells per CD8+ T cell subset were flow-sorted in triplicate. This rearrangement joins TRBV4-2 to TRBJ2-2; TCRdb outputs TRBD2, but without DNA this stays unchecked. This receptor was obtained from a human donor in good health. Some clones in this sample may be carry-over from other donors' samples. Sequencing was done on a sample of naive CXCR3+ CD8+ T cells from blood. Subset meaning: CD45RO-CCR7+CD27+CD95- naive CD8+ T cells expressing CXCR3 (TNR3+). The CDR3 reads CASSQDQTGSTGELFF.